This TCR beta chain was sequenced for a study of Graves' ophthalmopathy and Graves' hyperthyroidism. The germline V gene has CDR1 SGHRS and CDR2 YFSETQ. Trimming shortened V by 0 bases and J by 0 bases, and 10 bases separated the two germline ends. The CDR3 spans 16 residues. This clonotype was counted only a few times. The sequenced template was RNA, covering the TCR beta CDR3 region. Second-round multiplex PCR followed a first-round RT-PCR using HTBI primers. TCRdb re-analysed the multiplex PCR reads in MiXCR, keeping a single row per CDR3 protein. Among about 390,000 distinct CDR3 sequences listed, 15% were seen once.

J is TRBJ1-5 and V is TRBV5-1; D not resolved. This receptor was taken from a woman between 18 and 29 years old with stable Graves' hyperthyroidism. The sample was peripheral blood. This CDR3 reads CASSLGASNSNQPQHF. For the CDR3, the DNA is TGCGCCAGCAGCTTGGGAGCGAGTAATAGCAATCAGCCCCAGCATTTT.